These 6 T cell receptor beta chains originate from one sample sequenced in a study of siplizumab effects on memory and regulatory T cells (dated by TCRdb to the late 2010s). To prepare the library, the immunoSEQ multiplex PCR assay was applied. TCRdb took this table from immuneACCESS and kept in-frame rearrangements with V and J called. Such tables lack part of the clones; where checked against another copy, unresolved V genes explain under half of the gap, and the rest is unexplained. The table for this sample lists tens of thousands of clones; 91% of them were counted only once. Around 30% of the sample is in the top ten clones. The specimen was CD8+ T cells sorted from blood. All receptors derive from a human donor in good health.

The rearrangement joins TRBV27 to TRBJ1-1; D is unclear. The germline V gene encodes CDR1 MNHEY and CDR2 SMNVEV (reference sequence). The CDR3 extends over 13 amino acids. Trimming removed 3 bases at V and 4 bases at J, with 9 bases between. DNA of the CDR3: TGTGCCAGCAGTTTCATAAGGGCCACTGAAGCTTTCTTT. Translating it yields CASSFIRATEAFF.

Comments on this clone: Germline is not matched at one junction end, which may reflect a read error. The rearrangement uses TRBV6-4 and TRBJ2-1; 11 positions match TRBD2. From germline, CDR1 is MRHNA and CDR2 SNTAGT. This CDR3 is built from 15 residues. The CDR3 bases are TGTGCCAGCAGTTTACTAGCGGGGGTTTACAATAAGCAGTTCTTC. Translation gives CASSLLAGVYNKQFF.

This clone was recorded only once. This chain joins TRBV7-2 and TRBJ1-1; TRBD1 agrees at 7 bases. Trimming cost V 5 bases and J 4 bases; bases outside gene matches: 7. This CDR3 contains 14 residues. Per germline, CDR1 SGHTA and CDR2 FQGNSA. The CDR3 region is CASSPWDSTTEAFF. In nucleotides, the CDR3 is TGTGCCAGCAGCCCGTGGGACAGCACCACTGAAGCTTTCTTT.

The rearrangement uses TRBV27 and TRBJ2-1, with TRBD1 matching 8 bases. Germline V gene lookup returns CDR1 MNHEY and CDR2 SMNVEV (reference sequence). The CDR3 is made up of 15 amino acids. V gave up 6 bases and J gave up 8 bases; unmatched junction bases: 12. The CDR3 DNA sequence: TGTGCCAGCAGCCCCGGGACAGGTATTTCTCATGAGCAGTTCTTC. Encoded protein: CASSPGTGISHEQFF.

This clone was seen only a few times. The chain employs TRBV10-2 and TRBJ2-7; unclear D gene. The ends were cut back, 6 bases at V and 2 bases at J, with 8 bases in the middle. Germline-derived CDR1 and CDR2 are WSHSY and SAAADI. The CDR3 length is 12 residues. The CDR3 protein is CASRDRAYEQYF. CDR3 bases: TGCGCCAGCAGGGACCGGGCCTACGAGCAGTACTTC.

This chain connects TRBV4-1 to TRBJ2-1; 11 positions match TRBD2. V dropped 3 bases and J dropped 3; count of bases not matched to a gene: 4. Germline CDR1 and CDR2: MGHRA and YSYEKL. The length of the CDR3 is 16 residues. This CDR3 reads CASSHRLAGNYNEQFF. CDR3 coding DNA: TGCGCCAGCAGCCACCGACTAGCGGGAAACTACAATGAGCAGTTCTTC.